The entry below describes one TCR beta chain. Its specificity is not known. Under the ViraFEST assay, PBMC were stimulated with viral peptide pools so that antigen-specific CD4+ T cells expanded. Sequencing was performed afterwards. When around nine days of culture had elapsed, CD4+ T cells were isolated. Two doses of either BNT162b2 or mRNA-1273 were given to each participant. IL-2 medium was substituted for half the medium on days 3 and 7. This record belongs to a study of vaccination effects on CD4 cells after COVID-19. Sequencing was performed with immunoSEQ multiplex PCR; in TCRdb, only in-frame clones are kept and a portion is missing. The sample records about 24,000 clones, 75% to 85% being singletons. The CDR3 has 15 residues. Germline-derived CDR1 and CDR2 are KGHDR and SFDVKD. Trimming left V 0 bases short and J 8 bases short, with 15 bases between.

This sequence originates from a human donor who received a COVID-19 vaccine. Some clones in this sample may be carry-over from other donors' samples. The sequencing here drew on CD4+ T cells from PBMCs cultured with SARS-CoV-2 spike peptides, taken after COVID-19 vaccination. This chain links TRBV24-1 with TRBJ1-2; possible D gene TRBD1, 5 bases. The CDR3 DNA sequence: TGTGCCACCAGTGATTTGACAGGCGCCGTAGGGGGCTACACCTTC. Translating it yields CATSDLTGAVGGYTF.